The sample holds many counts of the clone carrying this TCR beta chain. Antigen: not known. CDR3 length equals 15 residues. Germline loops: CDR1 SGHTA, CDR2 FQGNSA. Trimming took off 0 bases at V and 6 bases at J, with 14 bases between the two ends. The sample is drawn from a study of neurological immune-mediated disorders. As for the study in general: In a group of roughly 34 multiple sclerosis patients, 31 had the relapsing-remitting type and 3 had the secondary progressive type.

Study observations and caveats: Among 34 multiple sclerosis patients, 18 had repertoires that phylogenetic grouping placed in one related-CDR3 cluster, a possible signature.

5'RACE with 10-nucleotide random UMIs produced the cDNA. TCRdb processed the 5' RACE reads anew with MiXCR; each CDR3 protein has one entry. The sample consists of roughly 90,000 distinct CDR3 sequences, 3% to 4.5% of them appearing once. The clonotype comes from a woman between 45 and 60 years old with multiple sclerosis. The rearrangement uses TRBV7-2 and TRBJ1-2; D is unresolved. Sequenced: PBMCs. CDR3 in amino acids: CASSLASYVTHGYTF. In nucleotides, the CDR3 is TGTGCCAGCAGCTTAGCATCCTACGTCACCCATGGCTACACCTTC.